Below, 10 T cell receptor beta chains from the same sample are listed, as sequenced in a study of blood T cell repertoires in COVID-19. Repertoires were generated with immunoSEQ multiplex PCR, while TCRdb's copy carries only in-frame clones and drops some. Here the sample spans about 76,000 clones, about 85% being singletons. The sequencing sample was made of peripheral blood. These receptor sequences come from a man in his 60s with COVID-19, enrolled during active disease.

The chain's CDR3 is CASSPGTQTEGETQYF. Here the CDR3 DNA reads TGTGCCAGCAGCCCCGGGACTCAAACCGAGGGAGAGACCCAGTACTTC. The chain employs TRBV7-2 and TRBJ2-5; possibly TRBD2 for D (6 bases). Trimming left V 5 bases short and J 4 bases short, with 20 bases between. The CDR3 spans 16 residues. In germline, CDR1 is SGHTA, CDR2 FQGNSA.

The J gene is TRBJ1-3, the V gene TRBV7-2; no firm D call. This CDR3 has 16 residues. The germline gives CDR1 SGHTA, CDR2 FQGNSA. V shed 1 base and J shed 0 bases, with 10 bases lying between them. CDR3: CASSLGGASSGNTIYF. The CDR3 nucleotides are TGTGCCAGCAGCTTAGGGGGAGCTTCCTCTGGAAACACCATATATTTT.

The chain uses TRBV18 and TRBJ2-5; 9 bases map to TRBD1. The length of the CDR3 is 15 residues. J was trimmed by 2 bases and V by 6 bases; bases with no gene match: 7. CDR1 is KGHSH and CDR2 is LQKENI in the germline V gene. CDR3 protein: CASSQQGAGQETQYF. The CDR3 bases are TGTGCCAGCTCGCAACAGGGGGCGGGGCAAGAGACCCAGTACTTC.

The V call is TRBV28, the J call TRBJ1-5; D is possibly TRBD1 (5 bases). The germline V and J ends were trimmed by 5 bases and 6 bases, with 26 bases remaining between them. From germline, CDR1 is MDHEN and CDR2 SYDVKM. The length of the CDR3 is 18 residues. This CDR3 reads CASSPYLSTGGVTQPQHF. The CDR3 region has the DNA TGTGCCAGCAGTCCATACTTATCCACGGGGGGGGTAACTCAGCCCCAGCATTTT.

This clone was seen a single time. V gene TRBV5-1 combines with J gene TRBJ2-5; 9 bases map to TRBD2. The germline CDR1 and CDR2 sequences are SGHRS and YFSETQ. V lost 7 bases and J lost 2; bases outside the gene matches: 3. The CDR3 loop spans 13 amino acids. The DNA for the CDR3 is TGCGCCAGCTCTAGCGGGGAACAAGAGACCCAGTACTTC. Its translation is CASSSGEQETQYF.

This chain joins TRBV12-3 or TRBV12-4 and TRBJ1-5; weak D call: TRBD1 (5 bases). The CDR3 has 12 amino acids. Trimming cost V 2 bases and J 11 bases, with 10 bases left between them. The CDR3 protein is CASSLRPGAQHF. CDR3 bases: TGTGCCAGCAGTTTAAGGCCGGGGGCCCAGCATTTT.

The chain carries TRBV6-1 and TRBJ1-5; D is unclear. The V end lost 0 bases, the J end lost 10 bases, and 13 bases lay between the germline ends. Germline-derived CDR1 and CDR2 are MNHNS and SASEGT. This CDR3 contains 14 residues. The CDR3 is CASSEAQVERPQHF. CDR3 nucleotide sequence: TGTGCCAGCAGTGAAGCGCAGGTGGAACGACCCCAGCATTTT.

J is TRBJ2-5 and V is TRBV19, with 8 bases that match TRBD2. CDR3 length: 15 amino acids. The germline V gene has CDR1 LNHDA and CDR2 SQIVND (reference sequence). V trimming: 3 bases; J trimming: 1 base; junction bases outside the gene matches: 4. The CDR3 region has the DNA TGTGCCAGTAGTATCCAGCGGGGGTCCCAAGAGACCCAGTACTTC. It yields the protein CASSIQRGSQETQYF.

The rearrangement joins TRBV5-6 to TRBJ1-6, with TRBD1 matching 7 bases. CDR3 length: 15 residues. CDR1 is SGHDT, CDR2 YYEEEE, per germline. V gave up 0 bases and J gave up 8 bases; unmatched junction bases: 5. The CDR3 loop is CASSLVQGNDSPLHF. The CDR3 coding sequence is TGTGCCAGCAGCTTGGTACAGGGGAATGATTCACCCCTCCACTTT.

The chain combines TRBV9 with TRBJ2-2; maybe TRBD1 (6 bases). The CDR3 has 18 residues. Germline CDR1 reads SGDLS; CDR2 reads YYNGEE. V was clipped by 0 bases and J by 2 bases, with 17 bases between them. The CDR3 DNA reads as TGTGCCAGCAGCGTAGCACCCCCGGGACACCTAAACACCGGGGAGCTGTTTTTT. Encoded protein: CASSVAPPGHLNTGELFF.